The following is a TCR beta chain sequence with its context. What it recognizes is unknown. The sample comes from a study of blood T cells in healthy people across ages. With a J-beta primer mix and a sample-barcoded 5' primer, a second PCR ran about 7 to 12 cycles. One entry per CDR3 protein results from TCRdb running MiXCR on the 5' RACE reads. The repertoire holds 1.4 million to 1.5 million distinct CDR3 sequences, with 35% to 45% as singletons. This CDR3 region has 16 residues. V lost 8 bases and J 0 bases, leaving 18 bases between the germline ends. Germline V gene sequence: CDR1 MNHNS, CDR2 SASEGT. Study-wide results and caveats: Changes seen in expanded clonotypes were possibly confounded by donor CMV status left unknown.

The sequence derives from a woman aged 18 to 35 in good health. The sequenced material came from blood. The gene calls are TRBV6-1 and TRBJ2-3; D is unclear. The CDR3 protein is CASPRSDDASTDTQYF. The CDR3 DNA is TGTGCCAGCCCTCGGTCGGACGACGCTAGCACAGATACGCAGTATTTT.